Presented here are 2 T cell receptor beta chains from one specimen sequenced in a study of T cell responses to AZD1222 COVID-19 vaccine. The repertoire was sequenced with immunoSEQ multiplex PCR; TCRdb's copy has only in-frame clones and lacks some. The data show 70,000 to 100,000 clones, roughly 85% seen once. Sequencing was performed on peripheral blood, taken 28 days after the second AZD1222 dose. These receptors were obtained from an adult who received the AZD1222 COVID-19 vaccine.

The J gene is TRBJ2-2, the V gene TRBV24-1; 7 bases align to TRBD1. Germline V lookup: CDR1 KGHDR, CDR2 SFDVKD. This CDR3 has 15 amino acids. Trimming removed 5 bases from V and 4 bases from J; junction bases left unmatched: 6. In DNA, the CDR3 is TGTGCCACCAGTGTCAGGGACAGCGGCACCGGGGAGCTGTTTTTT. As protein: CATSVRDSGTGELFF.

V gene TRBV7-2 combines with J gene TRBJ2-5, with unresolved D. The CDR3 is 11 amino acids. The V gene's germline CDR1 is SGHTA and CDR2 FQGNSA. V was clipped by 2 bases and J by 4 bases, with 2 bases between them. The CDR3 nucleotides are TGTGCCAGCAGCTTATTAGAGACCCAGTACTTC. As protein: CASSLLETQYF.